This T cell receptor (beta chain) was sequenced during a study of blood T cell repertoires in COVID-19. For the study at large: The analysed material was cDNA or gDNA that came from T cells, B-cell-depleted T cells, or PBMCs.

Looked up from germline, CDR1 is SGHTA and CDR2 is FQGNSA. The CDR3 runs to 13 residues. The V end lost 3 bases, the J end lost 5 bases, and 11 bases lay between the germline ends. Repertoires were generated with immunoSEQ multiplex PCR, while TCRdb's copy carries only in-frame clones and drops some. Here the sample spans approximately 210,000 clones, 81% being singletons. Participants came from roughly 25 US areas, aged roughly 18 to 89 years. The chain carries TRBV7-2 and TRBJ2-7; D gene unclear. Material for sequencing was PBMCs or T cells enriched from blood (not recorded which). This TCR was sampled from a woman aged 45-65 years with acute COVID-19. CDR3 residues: CASSFQRAHEQYF. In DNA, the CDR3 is TGTGCCAGCAGCTTCCAGCGTGCCCACGAGCAGTACTTC.